Sequencing of this T cell receptor beta chain was carried out in a study of T cell repertoires in cytomegalovirus infection. The CDR3 spans 15 residues. The V end lost 5 bases, the J end lost 3 bases, and 16 bases lay between the germline ends. Germline V gives CDR1 SGHVS, CDR2 FQNEAQ. Each CDR3 protein gets one entry after TCRdb re-called the reads with MiXCR. The sample holds about 360,000 distinct CDR3 sequences, 15% to 20% seen once. This clonotype originated in a human donor in good health (CMV status not recorded). Some clones in this sample may be carry-over from other donors' samples. The sample comprised PBMCs. This chain joins TRBV7-8 and TRBJ1-2; D ambiguous. DNA of the CDR3: TGTGCCAGCAGCCCCGCCAGAGGGTACGACTATGGCTACACCTTC. Amino acid sequence: CASSPARGYDYGYTF. Based on the CDR3 plus reference TRBV7-8 and TRBJ1-2, the full variable domain is GAGVSQSPRYKVAKRGQDVALRCDPISGHVSLFWYQQALGQGPEFLTYFQNEAQLDKSGLPSDRFFAERPEGSVSTLKIQRTQQEDSAVYLCASSPARGYDYGYTFGSGTRLTVV.